This is a list of T cell receptor beta chains from one sample in a study of blood T cells in healthy people across ages. TCRdb passed the 5' RACE reads through MiXCR, listing each CDR3 protein once. Seen here are 1.8 million or so distinct CDR3 sequences, 35% to 50% observed once, and the top ten hold about 23%. Material for sequencing was blood. The receptors derive from a human donor in good health. Each CDR3 is given with its conserved first and last residue. The order of the fields is J gene, clone size, D gene, V gene, CDR3 length, CDR3 protein, CDR3 DNA. D genes are given only for firm matches. Expanded clones are given a class, and other clones once, few, many or no size at all.

TRBJ1-2 few NA TRBV4-3 15 CASSQESQVFYGYTF TGCGCCAGCAGCCAAGAGTCACAGGTTTTCTATGGCTACACCTTC
TRBJ2-4 NA TRBD2 TRBV7-2 15 CASSFLAGVAKEQYF TGTGCCAGCAGCTTTCTAGCGGGGGTTGCAAAGGAGCAGTACTTC
TRBJ2-6 many NA TRBV12-3/TRBV12-4 15 CASSLWVDGANVLTF TGTGCCAGCAGTTTATGGGTAGATGGGGCCAACGTCCTGACTTTC
TRBJ1-5 NA TRBD1 TRBV9 17 CASSVVGGQGKRKPQHF TGTGCCAGCAGCGTAGTGGGAGGACAGGGCAAAAGGAAGCCCCAGCATTTT
TRBJ1-4 NA NA TRBV4-3 17 CASSQDVAGSGYEKLFF TGCGCCAGCAGCCAAGATGTGGCAGGGAGCGGATATGAAAAACTGTTTTTT
TRBJ2-7 few NA TRBV7-9 13 CASSLGFDYEQYF TGTGCCAGCAGCTTAGGTTTCGACTACGAGCAGTACTTC
TRBJ2-7 few TRBD1 TRBV6-6 14 CASRGTGGMDEQYF TGTGCCAGCAGGGGGACAGGGGGGATGGACGAGCAGTACTTC
TRBJ1-2 many NA TRBV7-2 15 CASSSNPPGNYGYTF TGTGCCAGCAGCTCTAACCCCCCAGGGAACTATGGCTACACCTTC
TRBJ1-2 NA NA TRBV7-2 14 CASSSDGTYYGYTF TGTGCCAGCAGCTCGGACGGAACCTACTATGGCTACACCTTC
TRBJ1-2 NA NA TRBV4-2 13 CASSQTRVGSYTF TGTGCCAGCAGCCAGACCCGTGTGGGGAGCTACACCTTC
TRBJ1-1 NA NA TRBV28 12 CASSLSRLQAFF TGTGCCAGCAGTTTATCGAGGTTACAAGCTTTCTTT
TRBJ1-2 few NA TRBV27 15 CASSGWGVMNYGYTF TGTGCCAGCAGTGGTTGGGGCGTAATGAACTATGGCTACACCTTC
TRBJ2-7 few NA TRBV4-3 15 CASSNRVERVYEQYF TGCGCCAGCAGCAACCGAGTAGAAAGGGTGTACGAGCAGTACTTC
TRBJ2-5 NA NA TRBV20-1 12 CSGTSRQETQYF TGCAGTGGAACTAGCCGCCAAGAGACCCAGTACTTC
TRBJ2-7 NA NA TRBV20-1 14 CSANSPFATHEQYF TGCAGTGCTAACTCTCCTTTTGCAACCCACGAGCAGTACTTC
TRBJ2-7 few TRBD2 TRBV24-1 16 CATSDPTSGGAYEQYF TGTGCCACCAGTGATCCCACTAGCGGGGGGGCCTACGAGCAGTACTTC
TRBJ1-6 NA TRBD1 TRBV7-2 16 CASSLVWDRGMSPLHF TGTGCCAGCAGCTTAGTATGGGACAGGGGGATGTCACCCCTCCACTTT
TRBJ1-4 NA TRBD1 TRBV6-2/TRBV6-3 15 CASIGPGQGNEKLFF TGTGCCAGCATCGGACCGGGACAGGGGAATGAAAAACTGTTTTTT
TRBJ2-7 NA NA TRBV5-1 13 CGSSLNRASEQYF TGCGGCAGCAGCCTAAACAGGGCTAGTGAGCAGTACTTC
TRBJ2-3 many NA TRBV4-1 13 CASSQEGADTQYF TGCGCCAGCAGCCAAGAGGGAGCAGATACGCAGTATTTT
TRBJ2-7 few NA TRBV10-3 13 CAIRAAVTYEQYF TGTGCCATCAGGGCAGCGGTTACCTACGAGCAGTACTTC
TRBJ2-5 NA TRBD1 TRBV28 18 CASSRIGQGVFGQETQYF TGTGCCAGCAGCCGCATCGGGCAGGGGGTATTTGGGCAAGAGACCCAGTACTTC
TRBJ1-5 NA TRBD1 TRBV6-2/TRBV6-3 13 CASSYRDSQPQHF TGTGCCAGCAGTTACAGGGACAGTCAGCCCCAGCATTTT
TRBJ1-4 once TRBD1 TRBV28 14 CASSPTGQGEKLFF TGTGCCAGCAGCCCTACTGGACAGGGTGAAAAACTGTTTTTT
TRBJ1-6 NA NA TRBV12-3/TRBV12-4 13 CASSGAQDSPLHF TGTGCCAGCAGTGGGGCCCAGGACTCACCCCTCCACTTT
TRBJ1-2 few NA TRBV2 13 CASSEQAIYGYTF TGTGCCAGCAGTGAACAGGCTATCTATGGCTACACCTTC
TRBJ2-3 NA TRBD2 TRBV20-1 11 CSASSGVSQYF TGCAGTGCGAGTAGCGGGGTGTCGCAGTATTTT